This T cell receptor beta chain was sequenced in a study of radiotherapy plus CTLA-4 blockade in lung cancer. Study-wide context: Disease control was achieved by 31% of patients, and objective responses by 18%.

Chemo-refractory metastatic non-small-cell lung cancer patients underwent focal radiation alongside CTLA-4 blockade with ipilimumab. Germline CDR1 and CDR2: SGHNT and YYREEE (reference sequence). V was pared by 5 bases and J by 7 bases, with 10 bases between. This CDR3 is 11 amino acids long. For this clone: Its target is not known.

Sequencing used immunoSEQ multiplex PCR; TCRdb keeps in-frame clones, though not all of them. The sample has about 59,000 clones; around 74% are singletons. Study-wide points: Early clone dynamics of blood T cells, plus interferon-beta, reportedly predicted response best. Expansion in blood of tumor-derived TCR clones was seen after radiotherapy plus ipilimumab.

The source is a human donor with non-small cell lung cancer whose response to radiotherapy plus ipilimumab could not be evaluated. The genes are TRBV5-4 and TRBJ2-7, with D maybe TRBD2 (5 bases). Material: peripheral blood, obtained from a patient treated with radiotherapy plus ipilimumab. The CDR3 here is CASSVALEQYF. The CDR3 nucleotides read TGTGCCAGCAGTGTAGCGTTGGAGCAGTACTTC.